This T cell receptor beta chain was recovered during a study of Ad26.COV2.S vaccination and SARS-CoV-2 variants. Study summary: By the intramuscular route, Ad26.COV2.S was given once, or twice 56 days apart. Study-wide findings and caveats: Following vaccination, spike-specific CD8+ and CD4+ T cell responses reportedly exhibited substantial breadth.

The count of this clone is one. The target antigen is unknown. Method: immunoSEQ multiplex PCR; TCRdb's copy keeps in-frame clones and lacks some. This sample has a few hundred thousand clones, with around 89% found just once. Trimming took off 0 bases at V and 8 bases at J, with 11 bases between the two ends. The length of the CDR3 is 13 residues. The germline V gene encodes CDR1 SGHDT and CDR2 YYEEEE. Treatment: around 19 received Ad26.COV2.S at low or high dose, single or two shots; roughly five received placebo; per-sample allocation not given. Sampling happened 63 days after the first vaccine or placebo injection.

The rearrangement joins TRBV5-6 to TRBJ1-2, with D perhaps matching TRBD1 (5 bases). This specimen was peripheral blood, taken in a trial of Ad26.COV2.S vaccine versus placebo. The TCR comes from a person between 18 and 65 years old who received the Ad26.COV2.S COVID-19 vaccine or a placebo. The DNA of the CDR3 is TGTGCCAGCAGCTTGGACCAGGGACGCGGCTACACCTTC. Protein product: CASSLDQGRGYTF.